A single sample is the source of the 32 T cell receptor beta chains below, sequenced in a study of Graves' ophthalmopathy and Graves' hyperthyroidism (dated by TCRdb to the late 2010s). The data were produced on an Illumina HiSeq 2000. TCR beta CDR3 regions were amplified from RNA transcripts for repertoire sequencing. A first-round RT-PCR used HTBI primers with the Qiagen OneStep RT-PCR kit, followed by a second-round multiplex PCR, size selection and purification. Starting from the raw public reads, TCRdb applied fastp trimming at Q25, assembled clones with MiXCR and retained in-frame beta chains. Each record represents a unique CDR3 protein, reported with the most common genes and DNA among its rows. For this sample the table gives 350,000 to 400,000 distinct CDR3 sequences, of which around 19% were detected only once. 1.5% to 2% of the sample is taken by the ten largest. Sample: peripheral blood. All receptors come from a woman in her late teens or twenties with Graves' ophthalmopathy. Donor details come from another sample of the same person, matched by shared clones.

The genes are TRBV29-1 and TRBJ2-2; D is perhaps TRBD1 or TRBD2 (5 bases each). The germline CDR1 and CDR2 sequences are SQVTM and ANQGSEA. The CDR3 totals 14 residues. V lost 1 base and J 7 bases, leaving 13 bases between the germline ends. The CDR3 region has the DNA TGCAGCGTTGAAGCGGGGCCGTCCGGCGGGGAGCTGTTTTTT. Its translation is CSVEAGPSGGELFF.

This clonotype was counted once. At one boundary the junction diverges from the germline segment, which might be a read error. V usage is TRBV28 and J usage is TRBJ2-2; D gene uncertain. Germline V gene data show CDR1 as MDHEN and CDR2 as SYDVKM. There are 9 residues in the CDR3. In DNA form, the CDR3 reads TGCTATATCGCCGGGGAGCTGTTTTTT. It yields the protein CYIAGELFF.

J is TRBJ1-2 and V is TRBV12-3 or TRBV12-4; D not certain. V lost 4 bases to trimming and J lost 4 bases, with 13 bases between them. CDR3 length equals 14 residues. As DNA, the CDR3 is TGTGCCAGCAGTTACGACACGGAGATCTATGGCTACACCTTC. Encoded protein: CASSYDTEIYGYTF.

This clonotype was seen repeatedly, ten times or more. The V and J genes are TRBV6-2 or TRBV6-3 and TRBJ1-1; D is ambiguous. The V gene's germline CDR1 is MNHEY and CDR2 SVGEGT. V dropped 0 bases and J dropped 7 bases, with 9 bases sitting between them. This CDR3 has 13 amino acids. DNA for the CDR3: TGTGCCAGCAGTTACTCGGAGGAGAGTGAAGCTTTCTTT. Its protein is CASSYSEESEAFF.

This clonotype appeared many times. The chain has TRBV5-1 and TRBJ1-6; 7 bases match TRBD1. Looked up from germline, CDR1 is SGHRS and CDR2 is YFSETQ. There are 15 residues in the CDR3. J lost 6 bases, V lost 6 bases, and 9 bases had no gene match. CDR3 coding DNA: TGCGCCAGCACCCGAGAAAACAGGGGTAATTCACCCCTCCACTTT. It specifies CASTRENRGNSPLHF.

This clonotype was seen repeatedly, ten times or more. The chain links TRBV6-1 to TRBJ2-2; D is possibly TRBD2 (5 bases). Germline V lookup: CDR1 MNHNS, CDR2 SASEGT. This CDR3 region has 13 residues. Trimming stripped 5 bases from V and 4 bases from J, with 8 bases between. The DNA of the CDR3 is TGTGCCAGCAGTCAAGGGAGCACCGGGGAGCTGTTTTTT. It is translated as CASSQGSTGELFF.

This clonotype was recorded many times. The chain employs TRBV11-2 and TRBJ2-5; 8 positions match TRBD1. With V trimmed by 4 bases and J by 2 bases, 6 bases remained unmatched. Germline V gene lookup returns CDR1 SGHAT and CDR2 FQNNGV. The CDR3 is made up of 15 amino acids. The CDR3 region has the DNA TGTGCCAGCAGCTCTCCGGGACAGGAACAAGAGACCCAGTACTTC. This translates into CASSSPGQEQETQYF.

This clonotype appeared many times. V usage is TRBV19 and J usage is TRBJ2-7; D is unresolved. V gave up 4 bases and J gave up 2 bases, with 9 bases separating them. The CDR3 runs to 13 residues. Germline V gene lookup returns CDR1 LNHDA and CDR2 SQIVND (reference sequence). The CDR3: CASSTQITYEQYF. CDR3 DNA: TGTGCCAGTAGTACGCAGATAACCTACGAGCAGTACTTC.

The J gene is TRBJ1-1, the V gene TRBV11-2; 7 bases are shared with TRBD1. The junction had 11 bases not matched to a gene; V was cut back by 4 bases and J by 0 bases. This CDR3 spans 17 amino acids. Germline CDR1 reads SGHAT; CDR2 reads FQNNGV. The CDR3 here is CASSYPDRFFMNTEAFF. CDR3 bases: TGTGCCAGCAGCTACCCGGACAGGTTTTTCATGAACACTGAAGCTTTCTTT.

This clonotype was recorded many times. The V call is TRBV18, the J call TRBJ1-1; no clear D. The CDR3 loop spans 15 amino acids. Trimming stripped 0 bases from V and 5 bases from J, with 13 bases between. CDR1 is KGHSH and CDR2 is LQKENI in the germline V gene. The CDR3 sequence: CASSPPTGGRTEAFF. The CDR3 DNA reads TGTGCCAGCTCACCACCGACCGGTGGAAGGACTGAAGCTTTCTTT.

This clonotype appeared many times. The rearrangement links TRBV28 to TRBJ1-2, with D unclear. Germline CDR1 and CDR2: MDHEN and SYDVKM. This CDR3 comprises 15 residues. Trimming cost V 6 bases and J 3 bases, with 17 bases left between them. Here the CDR3 DNA reads TGTGCCAGCAGCACCCTCGGGGAGTATTACTATGGCTACACCTTC. Its translation is CASSTLGEYYYGYTF.

This chain links TRBV24-1 with TRBJ2-7; weak D call: TRBD1 (6 bases). Trimming left V 2 bases short and J 0 bases short, with 13 bases between. CDR3 length: 16 residues. Germline V gives CDR1 KGHDR, CDR2 SFDVKD. The CDR3 sequence: CATSDSGAGLSYEQYF. Written as DNA, the CDR3 is TGTGCCACCAGTGATTCAGGGGCCGGCCTCTCCTACGAGCAGTACTTC.

The sample holds many counts of this clonotype. This chain joins TRBV9 and TRBJ1-5, with D possibly being TRBD1 (5 bases). CDR1 SGDLS and CDR2 YYNGEE come from the germline V gene. V shed 4 bases and J shed 3 bases, with 11 bases lying between them. The CDR3 consists of 14 residues. CDR3 in amino acids: CASSLSGFNQPQHF. The CDR3 DNA is TGTGCCAGCAGCCTATCAGGGTTCAATCAGCCCCAGCATTTT. Filled out from reference TRBV9 and TRBJ1-5, the complete variable domain reads DSGVTQTPKHLITATGQRVTLRCSPRSGDLSVYWYQQSLDQGLQFLIQYYNGEERAKGNILERFSAQQFPDLHSELNLSSLELGDSALYFCASSLSGFNQPQHFGDGTRLSIL.

This clonotype has at least ten counts. The genes are TRBV30 and TRBJ1-1; 7 bases fit TRBD1. Germline CDR1 is GTSNPN and CDR2 is SVGIG (reference sequence). This CDR3 contains 13 residues. The trim removed 4 bases at V and 1 base at J, leaving 3 bases unmatched. DNA for the CDR3: TGTGCCTGGACCAGGACAGGGAACACTGAAGCTTTCTTT. Protein: CAWTRTGNTEAFF.

This clonotype was seen many times. V gene TRBV27 combines with J gene TRBJ2-7; D is ambiguous. Germline assignment: CDR1 MNHEY and CDR2 SMNVEV (reference sequence). This CDR3 is built from 13 residues. Trimming cost V 3 bases and J 3 bases, with 9 bases left between them. Here the CDR3 reads CASSFGSFYEQYF. The CDR3 DNA reads TGTGCCAGCAGTTTCGGGTCTTTCTACGAGCAGTACTTC.

This clonotype was picked up many times. This chain joins TRBV12-5 and TRBJ1-1; tentatively, D is TRBD1 (5 bases). From germline, CDR1 is LGHNT and CDR2 FRNRAP. This CDR3 spans 12 amino acids. The ends were cut back, 2 bases at V and 8 bases at J, with 9 bases in the middle. In nucleotides, the CDR3 is TGTGCTAGTGGTTTGTCCGGGACGGAAGCTTTCTTT. It codes for CASGLSGTEAFF.

V and J are TRBV11-2 and TRBJ1-5; possibly TRBD1 for D (6 bases). The CDR3 is made up of 19 amino acids. Per germline, CDR1 SGHAT and CDR2 FQNNGV. V lost 1 base to trimming and J lost 0 bases, with 19 bases between them. CDR3: CASSLVRGAAVPSNQPQHF. The CDR3 nucleotides read TGTGCCAGCAGCTTAGTTAGGGGGGCGGCAGTTCCTAGCAATCAGCCCCAGCATTTT.

This clonotype has a count of ten or more. As DNA, the CDR3 is TGTGCCAGCAGTTACTCAGGGGCGGGCACTGAAGCTTTCTTT. Protein: CASSYSGAGTEAFF. This chain links TRBV6-2 or TRBV6-3 with TRBJ1-1; perhaps TRBD1 as D (5 bases). Trimming cost V 0 bases and J 4 bases, with 9 bases left between them. Germline CDR1 is MNHEY and CDR2 is SVGEGT. The CDR3 is 14 residues long.

The sample holds many counts of this clonotype. This sequence joins TRBV10-3 and TRBJ1-5, with a tentative D call TRBD1 (6 bases). Per the germline V gene, CDR1 is ENHRY and CDR2 is SYGVKD. V dropped 8 bases and J dropped 4 bases, with 15 bases sitting between them. The CDR3 runs to 14 residues. The CDR3 sequence: CAIRGVGANQPQHF. The CDR3 region has the DNA TGTGCCATCCGCGGGGTGGGGGCAAATCAGCCCCAGCATTTT.

This clonotype was seen many times. V usage is TRBV12-3 or TRBV12-4 and J usage is TRBJ2-7, with 11 bases identical to TRBD1. The CDR3 runs to 13 residues. Unmatched junction bases numbered 5, after V lost 4 bases and J lost 9 bases. DNA for the CDR3: TGTGCCAGCAGTTGGGGACAGGGGGAACGGCAGTACTTC. It is translated as CASSWGQGERQYF.

The table lists this clonotype with a few counts. The gene calls are TRBV6-1 and TRBJ2-7; TRBD1 matches at 8 bases. V lost 5 bases and J lost 1; bases outside the gene matches: 10. Germline CDR1 MNHNS, CDR2 SASEGT. The CDR3 is 16 amino acids. CDR3 coding DNA: TGTGCCAGCAGTACCACGACAGGGGCTTTTTCCTACGAGCAGTACTTC. Residues: CASSTTTGAFSYEQYF.

This clonotype was recorded at least ten times. The genes are TRBV27 and TRBJ2-7; 9 bases are shared with TRBD1. V was pared by 3 bases and J by 6 bases, with 6 bases of the junction left unmatched. Germline V gene data show CDR1 as MNHEY and CDR2 as SMNVEV (reference sequence). CDR3 length: 14 residues. The CDR3 coding sequence is TGTGCCAGCAGTTTCCCGGGACAGGGAGGCGAGCAGTACTTC. Amino acid sequence: CASSFPGQGGEQYF.

Ten or more counts support this clonotype. The chain uses TRBV12-3 or TRBV12-4 and TRBJ1-1, with D unresolved. The CDR3 runs 13 residues. Trimming stripped 4 bases from V and 7 bases from J, with 13 bases between. CDR3 DNA: TGTGCCAGCAGTTCGGGAAGACTAGATGAAGCTTTCTTT. Translation gives CASSSGRLDEAFF.

This sequence joins TRBV6-1 and TRBJ1-1; 7 bases map to TRBD1. CDR3 size: 17 residues. Germline CDR1 and CDR2: MNHNS and SASEGT. Losses at the gene ends were 2 bases for V and 5 bases for J; bases not matched to a gene: 14. This CDR3 reads CASSEIWPAAGGTEAFF. As DNA, the CDR3 is TGTGCCAGCAGTGAAATTTGGCCTGCAGCAGGGGGAACTGAAGCTTTCTTT.

This clonotype was observed many times. The chain joins TRBV20-1 to TRBJ2-5; D possibly matches TRBD1 or TRBD2 (5 bases each). Trimming took 6 bases from V and 5 from J, leaving 22 bases between them. There are 15 residues in the CDR3. The germline gives CDR1 DFQATT, CDR2 SNEGSKA (reference sequence). The CDR3 reads CSAPAAGARWETQYF. The CDR3 coding sequence is TGCAGTGCGCCAGCGGCCGGGGCGCGATGGGAGACCCAGTACTTC.

This clonotype appeared a few times. V gene TRBV7-8 combines with J gene TRBJ2-5; 10 bases map to TRBD2. CDR3 length equals 14 residues. V shed 5 bases and J 7 bases; nucleotides not matched to a gene: 7. Germline CDR1 is SGHVS and CDR2 is FQNEAQ. Here the CDR3 reads CASSPAGGPGTQYF. The DNA of the CDR3 is TGTGCCAGCAGCCCAGCGGGAGGGCCGGGGACCCAGTACTTC.

This clonotype appeared once. V gene TRBV6-1 combines with J gene TRBJ1-1, with D uncertain. Trimming removed 7 bases from V and 3 bases from J, with 15 bases in between. This CDR3 is 14 amino acids long. CDR1 and CDR2 (germline): MNHNS, SASEGT. The CDR3 sequence is CASTKTLMDTEAFF. In nucleotides, the CDR3 is TGTGCCAGCACTAAGACCTTAATGGACACTGAAGCTTTCTTT.

Ten or more counts support this clonotype. V gene TRBV28 combines with J gene TRBJ1-2; 8 bases are a match to TRBD1. This CDR3 is 16 amino acids long. After removal of 5 bases from V and 8 bases from J, the junction contained 16 bases not matched to a gene. Germline assignment: CDR1 MDHEN and CDR2 SYDVKM. The CDR3 nucleotides read TGTGCCAGCAGTCAGGGTCCTGGACAGGGCTCGTGGGGCTACACCTTC. It is translated as CASSQGPGQGSWGYTF.

The rearrangement links TRBV7-2 to TRBJ2-7, with TRBD1 matching over 7 bases. Losses at the gene ends were 2 bases for V and 0 bases for J; bases not matched to a gene: 10. The CDR3 loop spans 17 amino acids. Per germline, CDR1 SGHTA and CDR2 FQGNSA. Written as DNA, the CDR3 is TGTGCCAGCAGCTTACCGAAGGGACAGTTAAGCTCCTACGAGCAGTACTTC. Translation: CASSLPKGQLSSYEQYF.

The sample holds many counts of this clonotype. The chain couples TRBV7-2 to TRBJ2-7; D not certain. The germline gives CDR1 SGHTA, CDR2 FQGNSA. The ends were cut back, 5 bases at V and 2 bases at J, with 10 bases in the middle. CDR3 length equals 13 residues. CDR3 coding DNA: TGTGCCAGCAGCGATCTGAAGCCCTACGAGCAGTACTTC. Its translation: CASSDLKPYEQYF.

The J gene is TRBJ2-2, the V gene TRBV28; TRBD2 matches 8 bases. There are 14 residues in the CDR3. Unmatched junction bases numbered 8, after V lost 10 bases and J lost 4 bases. Germline-derived CDR1 and CDR2 are MDHEN and SYDVKM. The CDR3 is CAIQSGSGTGELFF. CDR3 nucleotide sequence: TGTGCCATACAAAGCGGGAGCGGCACCGGGGAGCTGTTTTTT.

This chain uses TRBV20-1 with TRBJ2-4, with TRBD1 as a possible D gene (5 bases). Germline CDR1 and CDR2: DFQATT and SNEGSKA (reference sequence). V was shortened by 5 bases and J by 0 bases, with 14 bases between the two germline ends. The CDR3 loop spans 15 amino acids. The CDR3 DNA reads TGCAGTGCTCCGCCTCCAGGGTTAGCCAAAAACATTCAGTACTTC. It translates to CSAPPPGLAKNIQYF.